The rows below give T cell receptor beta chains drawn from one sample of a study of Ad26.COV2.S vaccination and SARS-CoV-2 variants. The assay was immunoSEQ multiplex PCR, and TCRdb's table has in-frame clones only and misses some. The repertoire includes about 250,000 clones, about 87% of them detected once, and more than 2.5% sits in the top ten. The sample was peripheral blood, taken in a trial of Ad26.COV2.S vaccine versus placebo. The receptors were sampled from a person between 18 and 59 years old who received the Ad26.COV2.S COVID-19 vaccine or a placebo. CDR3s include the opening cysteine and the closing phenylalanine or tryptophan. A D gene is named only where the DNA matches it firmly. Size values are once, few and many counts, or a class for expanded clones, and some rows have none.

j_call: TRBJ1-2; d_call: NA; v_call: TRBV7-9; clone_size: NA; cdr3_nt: TGTGCCAGCAGCTCCCTCTATGGCTACACCTTC; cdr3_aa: CASSSLYGYTF
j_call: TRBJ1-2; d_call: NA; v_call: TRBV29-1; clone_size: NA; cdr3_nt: TGCAGCGTTGTAACGGATGCTTATGGCTACACCTTC; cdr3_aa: CSVVTDAYGYTF
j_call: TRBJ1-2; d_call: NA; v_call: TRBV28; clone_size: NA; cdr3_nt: TGTGCCAGCTCCTCCCCCGGGACGGACTATGGCTACACCTTC; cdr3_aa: CASSSPGTDYGYTF
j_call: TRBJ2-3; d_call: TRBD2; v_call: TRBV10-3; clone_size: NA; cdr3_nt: TGTGCCACAAGACTAGCGGGGCGCACAGATACGCAGTATTTT; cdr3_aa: CATRLAGRTDTQYF
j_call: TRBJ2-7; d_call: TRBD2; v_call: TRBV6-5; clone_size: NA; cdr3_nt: TGTGCCAGCAGTTACTCGGCGGGGGGCTACGAGCAGTACTTC; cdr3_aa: CASSYSAGGYEQYF
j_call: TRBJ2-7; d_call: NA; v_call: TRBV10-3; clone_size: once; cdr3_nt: TGTGCCATCAGTGAATCCCCCCTCGAGCAGTACTTC; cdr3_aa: CAISESPLEQYF
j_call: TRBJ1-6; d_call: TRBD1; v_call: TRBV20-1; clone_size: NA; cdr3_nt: TGCAGTGCTAGTGACCGTGGACAGGGGGATTCACCCCTCCACTTT; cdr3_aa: CSASDRGQGDSPLHF
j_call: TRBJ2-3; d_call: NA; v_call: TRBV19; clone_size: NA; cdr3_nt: TGTGCCAGTAGCCCCCAACGGGTGGGAGAGGATACGCAGTATTTT; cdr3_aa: CASSPQRVGEDTQYF
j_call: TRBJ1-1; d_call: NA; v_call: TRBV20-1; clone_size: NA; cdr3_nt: TGCAGTGCTCTCCGAAATGAAGCTTTCTTT; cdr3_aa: CSALRNEAFF
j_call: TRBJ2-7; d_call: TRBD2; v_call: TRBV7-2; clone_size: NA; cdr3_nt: TGTGCCAGCAGCTTAGAGACTAGCGGTACCTACGAGCAGTACTTC; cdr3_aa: CASSLETSGTYEQYF
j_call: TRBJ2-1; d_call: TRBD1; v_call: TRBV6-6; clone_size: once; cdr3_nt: TGTGCCAGCAGCTGGACAGGGCGTGGGGGAAGGCAGTTCTTC; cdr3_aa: CASSWTGRGGRQFF
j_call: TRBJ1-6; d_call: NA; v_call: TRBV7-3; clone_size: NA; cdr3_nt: TGTGCCAGCAGCTTAACCCCGGGACCGGGTTCCCTCCACTTT; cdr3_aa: CASSLTPGPGSLHF
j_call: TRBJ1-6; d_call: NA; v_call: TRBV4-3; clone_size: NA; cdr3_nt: TGCGCCAGCAGCCAAGTGGCAGGATATTCACCCCTCCACTTT; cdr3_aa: CASSQVAGYSPLHF
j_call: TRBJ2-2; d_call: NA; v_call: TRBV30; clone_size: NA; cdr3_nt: TGTGCCTGGAGTGCCGAGTTCGTTGGACAGTGGTATGGCGGGGAGCTGTTTTTT; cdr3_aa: CAWSAEFVGQWYGGELFF
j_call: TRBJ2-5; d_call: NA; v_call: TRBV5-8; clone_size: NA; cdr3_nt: TGTGCCAGCAGCTTGGGAGCTAGAGGGGACCAAGAGACCCAGTACTTC; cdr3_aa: CASSLGARGDQETQYF